Listed here are 8 T cell receptor beta chains from one sample, sequenced in a study of T cell responses to AZD1222 COVID-19 vaccine. Repertoires were generated with immunoSEQ multiplex PCR, while TCRdb's copy carries only in-frame clones and drops some. The profile shows about 110,000 clones, roughly 92% of them singletons. Sequencing used peripheral blood, obtained 28 days after the second AZD1222 dose. Receptors originate from an adult who received the AZD1222 COVID-19 vaccine.

The J gene is TRBJ1-2, the V gene TRBV5-4; TRBD1 aligns across 7 bases. The CDR3 extends over 14 amino acids. Losses at the gene ends were 3 bases for V and 2 bases for J; bases not matched to a gene: 4. The germline CDR1 and CDR2 sequences are SGHNT and YYREEE (reference sequence). The CDR3 DNA reads TGTGCCAGCAGCTCGAAAGGGGGCAACTATGGCTACACCTTC. Protein sequence: CASSSKGGNYGYTF.

V and J are TRBV19 and TRBJ2-2; 8 bases agree with TRBD1. Germline assignment: CDR1 LNHDA and CDR2 SQIVND (reference sequence). V lost 8 bases and J lost 6; bases outside the gene matches: 11. The CDR3 runs to 15 residues. The DNA of the CDR3 is TGTGCCAGTGGGAGACAGGGGTCGGTGGCCGGGGAGCTGTTTTTT. This codes for CASGRQGSVAGELFF. The whole variable domain, filled in from reference TRBV19 and TRBJ2-2, reads DGGITQSPKYLFRKEGQNVTLSCEQNLNHDAMYWYRQDPGQGLRLIYYSQIVNDFQKGDIAEGYSVSREKKESFPLTVTSAQKNPTAFYLCASGRQGSVAGELFFGEGSRLTVL.

The chain carries TRBV19 and TRBJ1-2; D uncertain. Germline CDR1 and CDR2: LNHDA and SQIVND (reference sequence). The CDR3 contains 14 residues. Trimming took off 3 bases at V and 8 bases at J, with 16 bases between the two ends. CDR3: CASSIPVDTSGYTF. CDR3 DNA sequence: TGTGCCAGTAGTATCCCCGTCGACACGTCGGGCTACACCTTC.

The rearrangement joins TRBV18 to TRBJ1-2; 8 bases line up with TRBD1. This CDR3 has 15 residues. Germline V gene lookup returns CDR1 KGHSH and CDR2 LQKENI. The J segment lost 7 bases and the V segment lost 2 bases, leaving 9 bases of the junction unmatched. CDR3 amino acids: CASSPFTGGTGGYTF. The CDR3 nucleotides read TGTGCCAGCTCACCATTTACAGGGGGAACGGGTGGCTACACCTTC.

J is TRBJ2-1 and V is TRBV5-1; D gene unclear. The ends were cut back, 0 bases at V and 6 bases at J, with 13 bases in the middle. The CDR3 covers 15 residues. From germline, CDR1 is SGHRS and CDR2 YFSETQ. The DNA of the CDR3 is TGCGCCAGCAGCTTGGGTTCTCCTACACTCAATGAGCAGTTCTTC. Translating gives CASSLGSPTLNEQFF. Full variable domain (outside the CDR3, taken from reference TRBV5-1 and TRBJ2-1): KAGVTQTPRYLIKTRGQQVTLSCSPISGHRSVSWYQQTPGQGLQFLFEYFSETQRNKGNFPGRFSGRQFSNSRSEMNVSTLELGDSALYLCASSLGSPTLNEQFFGPGTRLTVL.

The chain joins TRBV6-1 to TRBJ2-5, with 9 bases lining up with TRBD2. The CDR3 contains 16 residues. Germline assignment: CDR1 MNHNS and CDR2 SASEGT. V was clipped by 3 bases and J by 2 bases; unmatched bases: 7. The CDR3 region is CASSDPGRGGQETQYF. CDR3 nucleotides: TGTGCCAGCAGTGACCCGGGGCGGGGGGGACAAGAGACCCAGTACTTC.

This chain links TRBV6-5 with TRBJ1-1; 8 bases match TRBD1. From germline, CDR1 is MNHEY and CDR2 SVGAGI. The CDR3 is made up of 14 amino acids. V was clipped by 6 bases and J by 3 bases; unmatched bases: 6. The CDR3 DNA reads as TGTGCCAGCAGCCTGGACAGGGCAGACACTGAAGCTTTCTTT. Protein: CASSLDRADTEAFF.

The rearrangement uses TRBV18 and TRBJ1-2; a possible D gene is TRBD1 (6 bases). The germline V and J ends were trimmed by 6 bases and 6 bases, with 14 bases remaining between them. The V gene's germline CDR1 is KGHSH and CDR2 LQKENI. The CDR3 is made up of 13 amino acids. The CDR3 protein is CASSPSGGNGYTF. CDR3 nucleotide sequence: TGTGCCAGCTCCCCCTCGGGGGGCAATGGCTACACCTTC.